The next 21 T cell receptor beta chains were all read from a single sample in a study of cytomegalovirus exposure and HLA in healthy donors. In the PCR, 60 Vbeta and 13 Jbeta primers were used. Repertoires were generated with immunoSEQ multiplex PCR, while TCRdb's copy carries only in-frame clones and drops some. Here the sample spans 180,000 or so clones, approximately 84% being singletons. Sample: PBMCs. These receptors came from a woman between 50 and 59 years old in good health and CMV-seropositive.

Worth noting for this clone: One junction end does not reproduce the germline sequence, and a read error may be involved. The chain joins TRBV7-9 to TRBJ2-2; 10 bases align to TRBD1. The CDR3 totals 16 residues. Germline V gives CDR1 SEHNR, CDR2 FQNEAQ (reference sequence). In DNA, the CDR3 is TGTTCCAGCCAGACGACAGGGGGCGCCTTCACCGGGGAGCTGTTTTTT. This sequence encodes CSSQTTGGAFTGELFF.

The chain carries TRBV7-2 and TRBJ1-2; 8 bases are a match to TRBD1. The trim removed 1 base at V and 14 bases at J, leaving 15 bases unmatched. The CDR3 runs to 15 residues. Germline assignment: CDR1 SGHTA and CDR2 FQGNSA. The CDR3: CASSLVPGWDRHLTF. CDR3 nucleotides: TGTGCCAGCAGCTTAGTTCCGGGTTGGGACAGGCACCTTACCTTC.

To note about this clone: The same CDR3 is also encoded by other DNA sequences in this sample. The chain has TRBV19 and TRBJ2-7, with 8 nucleotides matching TRBD1. Germline V gene sequence: CDR1 LNHDA, CDR2 SQIVND (reference sequence). With 5 bases clipped from V and 2 bases from J, the junction kept 5 bases outside the gene matches. This CDR3 is 14 amino acids long. The CDR3 DNA sequence: TGTGCCAGTAGTCCGGGGACAGGAGCCTACGAGCAGTACTTC. Translation: CASSPGTGAYEQYF. The full variable domain, completed using reference TRBV19 and TRBJ2-7, is DGGITQSPKYLFRKEGQNVTLSCEQNLNHDAMYWYRQDPGQGLRLIYYSQIVNDFQKGDIAEGYSVSREKKESFPLTVTSAQKNPTAFYLCASSPGTGAYEQYFGPGTRLTVT.

V and J are TRBV6-1 and TRBJ2-6; D remains unclear. V was clipped by 1 base and J by 3 bases, with 7 bases between them. The CDR3 runs 15 residues. Germline V gives CDR1 MNHNS, CDR2 SASEGT. CDR3 sequence reads: CASSEGLDGANVLTF. CDR3 bases: TGTGCCAGCAGTGAAGGGTTAGATGGGGCCAACGTCCTGACTTTC.

This clone has a single count. The V call is TRBV20-1, the J call TRBJ2-5, with D unclear. V shed 6 bases and J shed 4 bases, with 6 bases lying between them. Germline values: CDR1 DFQATT, CDR2 SNEGSKA (reference sequence). This CDR3 contains 10 residues. The CDR3 DNA reads TGCAGTGCCGAACTAGAGACCCAGTACTTC. It encodes CSAELETQYF.

The rearrangement links TRBV11-1 to TRBJ1-6, with 8 bases fitting TRBD1. There are 14 residues in the CDR3. Germline values: CDR1 SGHAT, CDR2 FQDESV (reference sequence). After removal of 5 bases from V and 10 bases from J, the junction contained 7 bases not matched to a gene. In DNA, the CDR3 is TGTGCCAGCAGCCCTGACAGGGGTGTCTCACCCCTCCACTTT. As protein: CASSPDRGVSPLHF.

The V and J genes are TRBV27 and TRBJ2-1; 10 bases are shared with TRBD2. The CDR3 consists of 14 residues. Trimming removed 7 bases from V and 4 bases from J; junction bases left unmatched: 4. Germline CDR1 is MNHEY and CDR2 is SMNVEV (reference sequence). CDR3 amino acids: CASMASGSYNEQFF. The CDR3 region has the DNA TGTGCCAGCATGGCTAGCGGGAGTTACAATGAGCAGTTCTTC.

The chain joins TRBV7-2 to TRBJ1-4, with 10 bases fitting TRBD1. The CDR3 sequence is 16 residues long. J lost 5 bases, V lost 1 base, and 4 bases had no gene match. Germline lookup yields CDR1 SGHTA and CDR2 FQGNSA. This chain's CDR3 is CASSLDRQGANEKLFF. The CDR3 coding sequence is TGTGCCAGCAGCTTAGATCGACAGGGGGCGAATGAAAAACTGTTTTTT.

Concerning this clone: This CDR3 is also generated by other DNA sequences in the sample. The chain has TRBV29-1 and TRBJ1-2, with 8 bases lining up with TRBD1. V lost 6 bases and J lost 1; bases outside the gene matches: 4. Per the germline V gene, CDR1 is SQVTM and CDR2 is ANQGSEA. This CDR3 has 13 amino acids. In DNA, the CDR3 is TGCAGCGTCGGGACAGGCGGTAACTATGGCTACACCTTC. Protein sequence: CSVGTGGNYGYTF.

This clone occurred a few times. The chain recombines TRBV11-2 with TRBJ1-4; D remains ambiguous. The V gene's germline CDR1 is SGHAT and CDR2 FQNNGV. The CDR3 runs 14 residues. V was trimmed by 7 bases and J by 8 bases, leaving 17 bases between them. The CDR3 spells CASKGGSPGEKLFF. The CDR3 coding sequence is TGTGCCAGCAAAGGAGGGTCACCGGGGGAAAAACTGTTTTTT. The entire variable domain, with the rest obtained from reference TRBV11-2 and TRBJ1-4, is as follows: EAGVAQSPRYKIIEKRQSVAFWCNPISGHATLYWYQQILGQGPKLLIQFQNNGVVDDSQLPKDRFSAERLKGVDSTLKIQPAKLEDSAVYLCASKGGSPGEKLFFGSGTQLSVL.

This clone has a single count. This chain joins TRBV27 and TRBJ2-1; no reliable D call. Trimming took off 0 bases at V and 5 bases at J, with 8 bases between the two ends. Germline CDR1 is MNHEY and CDR2 is SMNVEV (reference sequence). CDR3 size: 14 residues. The CDR3 coding sequence is TGTGCCAGCAGTTTATCGCGACTTCACAATGAGCAGTTCTTC. The encoded protein is CASSLSRLHNEQFF.

This chain connects TRBV11-3 to TRBJ2-1, with D possibly being TRBD1 (5 bases). Germline V gene data show CDR1 as SGHNT and CDR2 as YENEEA. The CDR3 covers 13 residues. The V end was cut by 5 bases, the J end by 3 bases, with 8 bases between. CDR3 sequence: CASSTDSYNEQFF. Here the CDR3 DNA reads TGTGCCAGCAGCACCGACAGCTACAATGAGCAGTTCTTC.

This chain uses TRBV5-1 with TRBJ1-2; 9 bases match TRBD1. The CDR3 length is 15 residues. With V trimmed by 2 bases and J by 8 bases, 10 bases remained unmatched. The germline V gene encodes CDR1 SGHRS and CDR2 YFSETQ. Here the CDR3 reads CASSLDGTGSGGYTF. The CDR3 DNA follows: TGCGCCAGCAGCTTAGACGGGACAGGGAGTGGGGGCTACACCTTC.

This chain connects TRBV19 to TRBJ1-1, with D unresolved. CDR1 and CDR2 (germline): LNHDA, SQIVND (reference sequence). CDR3 length: 15 amino acids. The V and J ends lost 5 bases and 1 base respectively, with 14 bases between them. The CDR3 nucleotides are TGTGCCAGTAGTCCCGGGGAAGTAAAGAACACTGAAGCTTTCTTT. This codes for CASSPGEVKNTEAFF.

The chain uses TRBV7-3 and TRBJ2-3; 9 nucleotides match TRBD1. Trimming took 5 bases from V and 8 from J; bases not matched to a gene: 2. The CDR3 totals 12 residues. Germline values: CDR1 SGHTA, CDR2 FQGTGA. CDR3 DNA: TGTGCCAGCAGCGGGGGACAGGGTACGCAGTATTTT. Amino acids: CASSGGQGTQYF.

This chain uses TRBV7-3 with TRBJ2-7; 7 bases align to TRBD1. The CDR3 consists of 15 residues. Germline trimming cut 5 bases from V and 6 bases from J; bases unmatched to any gene: 13. Per the germline V gene, CDR1 is SGHTA and CDR2 is FQGTGA. CDR3 protein: CASSPGRQGVGEQYF. DNA of the CDR3: TGTGCCAGCAGCCCAGGGCGGCAGGGGGTTGGCGAGCAGTACTTC.

The rearrangement links TRBV7-2 to TRBJ2-3; 12 bases line up with TRBD2. In germline, CDR1 is SGHTA, CDR2 FQGNSA. J lost 6 bases, V lost 5 bases, and 6 bases had no gene match. The CDR3 has 15 residues. Written as DNA, the CDR3 is TGTGCCAGCAGCCTGACTAGCGGGAGTGCTGATACGCAGTATTTT. Amino acids: CASSLTSGSADTQYF.

The count of this clone is one. V is TRBV7-2 and J is TRBJ1-1, with 8 bases identical to TRBD1. The CDR3 covers 14 residues. The trim removed 4 bases at V and 4 bases at J, leaving 5 bases unmatched. Germline-derived CDR1 and CDR2 are SGHTA and FQGNSA. The CDR3 spells CASSWTGMGTEAFF. CDR3 in DNA: TGTGCCAGCAGCTGGACAGGGATGGGCACTGAAGCTTTCTTT.

V and J are TRBV7-6 and TRBJ2-2; no firm D call. The CDR3 has 15 residues. Germline lookup yields CDR1 SGHVS and CDR2 FNYEAQ. Trimming shortened V by 4 bases and J by 6 bases, and 15 bases separated the two germline ends. In DNA, the CDR3 is TGTGCCAGCAGCTCATCTCGCAGGTGGGCCGGGGAGCTGTTTTTT. It codes for CASSSSRRWAGELFF.

The V call is TRBV19, the J call TRBJ1-1, with D tentatively TRBD1 (6 bases). The germline CDR1 and CDR2 sequences are LNHDA and SQIVND (reference sequence). V was pared by 4 bases and J by 0 bases, with 12 bases between. This CDR3 has 15 amino acids. CDR3 region: CASSTYRDLNTEAFF. The CDR3 DNA reads TGTGCCAGTAGTACCTACAGGGACCTGAACACTGAAGCTTTCTTT.

This chain uses TRBV27 with TRBJ1-2, with D unclear. Deletions cut 5 bases from V and 4 bases from J, with 14 bases between. Germline V gene lookup returns CDR1 MNHEY and CDR2 SMNVEV (reference sequence). The CDR3 sequence is 14 residues long. In nucleotides, the CDR3 is TGTGCCAGCAGTAGATCGGACGGACTCTATGGCTACACCTTC. It translates to CASSRSDGLYGYTF.